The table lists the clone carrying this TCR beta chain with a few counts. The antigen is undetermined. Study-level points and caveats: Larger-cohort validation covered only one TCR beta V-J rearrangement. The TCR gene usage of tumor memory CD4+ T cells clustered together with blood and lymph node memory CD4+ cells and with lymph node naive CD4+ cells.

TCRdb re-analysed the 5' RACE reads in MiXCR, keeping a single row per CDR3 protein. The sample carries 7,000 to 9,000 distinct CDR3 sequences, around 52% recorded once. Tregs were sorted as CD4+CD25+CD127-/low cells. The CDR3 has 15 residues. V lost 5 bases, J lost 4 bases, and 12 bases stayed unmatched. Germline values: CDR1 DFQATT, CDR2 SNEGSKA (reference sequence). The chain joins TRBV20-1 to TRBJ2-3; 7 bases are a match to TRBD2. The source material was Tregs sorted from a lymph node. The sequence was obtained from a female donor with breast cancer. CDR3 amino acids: CSALKRAGDADTQYF. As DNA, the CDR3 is TGCAGTGCTCTAAAGCGGGCGGGGGACGCAGATACGCAGTATTTT.